One sample yielded the 18 T cell receptor beta chains listed below, sequenced in a study of blood T cell repertoires in COVID-19. Using immunoSEQ multiplex PCR, the repertoire was profiled, and TCRdb retains in-frame clones only, with some absent. Counted here are some 220,000 clones, roughly 80% occurring once; the ten biggest clones make up approximately 5.2%. The sample taken for sequencing was peripheral blood. The receptors originated from a woman in her seventies with COVID-19, enrolled during active disease.

The chain combines TRBV28 with TRBJ2-3, with 11 bases lining up with TRBD2. This CDR3 contains 16 residues. CDR1 and CDR2 from the germline V gene are MDHEN and SYDVKM. With 4 bases clipped from V and 5 bases from J, the junction kept 8 bases outside the gene matches. The DNA of the CDR3 is TGTGCCAGCAGTTACCGACTAGCGGGGAAAGGAGATACGCAGTATTTT. This translates into CASSYRLAGKGDTQYF.

The J gene is TRBJ1-5, the V gene TRBV5-1; 8 bases are a match to TRBD1. The germline V gene has CDR1 SGHRS and CDR2 YFSETQ. The trim removed 4 bases at V and 2 bases at J, leaving 5 bases unmatched. This CDR3 has 15 amino acids. In nucleotides, the CDR3 is TGCGCCAGCAGCCCGACAGGGGAGGGCAATCAGCCCCAGCATTTT. Protein sequence: CASSPTGEGNQPQHF.

The chain uses TRBV27 and TRBJ2-7, with D tentatively TRBD1 (5 bases). The V gene's germline CDR1 is MNHEY and CDR2 SMNVEV (reference sequence). The length of the CDR3 is 14 residues. Deletions cut 6 bases from V and 2 bases from J, with 14 bases between. CDR3 region: CASRWGVGPYEQYF. In DNA, the CDR3 is TGTGCCAGCAGGTGGGGCGTTGGGCCCTACGAGCAGTACTTC.

The chain uses TRBV18 and TRBJ2-2, with TRBD1 matching over 7 bases. This CDR3 has 14 residues. After removal of 3 bases from V and 3 bases from J, the junction contained 1 base not matched to a gene. Germline V CDR1 and CDR2: KGHSH, LQKENI. CDR3 sequence reads: CASSPGTDTGELFF. In DNA form, the CDR3 reads TGTGCCAGCTCACCCGGGACAGACACCGGGGAGCTGTTTTTT.

This chain joins TRBV5-1 and TRBJ2-3; 7 bases are a match to TRBD2. CDR3 length: 14 amino acids. Losses at the gene ends were 3 bases for V and 5 bases for J; bases not matched to a gene: 6. Germline V lookup: CDR1 SGHRS, CDR2 YFSETQ. The CDR3, as DNA: TGCGCCAGCAGCTCCGGAGCGGGGAGAGATACGCAGTATTTT. Translating gives CASSSGAGRDTQYF.

This chain uses TRBV7-6 with TRBJ2-5, with 9 bases lining up with TRBD1. Losses at the gene ends were 5 bases for V and 5 bases for J; bases not matched to a gene: 9. Germline V gene data show CDR1 as SGHVS and CDR2 as FNYEAQ. The CDR3 is 15 amino acids. CDR3 sequence (DNA): TGTGCCAGCAGCGCAGGACAGGGGACGGGTGAGACCCAGTACTTC. Its translation: CASSAGQGTGETQYF.

The chain combines TRBV9 with TRBJ2-3; D gene ambiguous. Germline V gene sequence: CDR1 SGDLS, CDR2 YYNGEE. The CDR3 loop spans 14 amino acids. V was shortened by 1 base and J by 9 bases, with 15 bases between the two germline ends. CDR3 in DNA: TGTGCCAGCAGCGTAACCACTCCGGCAGGCACGCAGTATTTT. Translation: CASSVTTPAGTQYF.

The J gene is TRBJ1-2, the V gene TRBV28; no firm D call. CDR3 size: 12 residues. The ends were cut back, 7 bases at V and 4 bases at J, with 10 bases in the middle. Per the germline V gene, CDR1 is MDHEN and CDR2 is SYDVKM. CDR3 nucleotides: TGTGCCAGCAAACGAACAAGCTATGGCTACACCTTC. Protein sequence: CASKRTSYGYTF.

The chain links TRBV2 to TRBJ2-3, with 8 bases matching TRBD2. Germline V gene data show CDR1 as SNHLY and CDR2 as FYNNEI. V shed 7 bases, J shed 0 bases, and the junction held 3 bases outside the gene matches. The CDR3 contains 14 residues. The chain's CDR3 is CASTGTSSTDTQYF. CDR3 nucleotide sequence: TGTGCCAGCACCGGGACTAGTAGCACAGATACGCAGTATTTT.

A single count supports this clone. V usage is TRBV27 and J usage is TRBJ1-5; no firm D call. Germline loops: CDR1 MNHEY, CDR2 SMNVEV (reference sequence). V was pared by 3 bases and J by 3 bases, with 6 bases between. CDR3 length: 13 amino acids. DNA for the CDR3: TGTGCCAGCAGTTTGAACTACAATCAGCCCCAGCATTTT. Protein sequence: CASSLNYNQPQHF.

This rearrangement joins TRBV9 to TRBJ2-5, with 7 bases aligning to TRBD1. Germline-derived CDR1 and CDR2 are SGDLS and YYNGEE. The CDR3 sequence is 16 residues long. V trimming: 2 bases; J trimming: 3 bases; junction bases outside the gene matches: 10. The CDR3 is CASSVGNRGQKETQYF. The CDR3 DNA is TGTGCCAGCAGCGTGGGGAACAGGGGCCAAAAAGAGACCCAGTACTTC. The variable domain in full, with the rest retrieved from reference TRBV9 and TRBJ2-5, is DSGVTQTPKHLITATGQRVTLRCSPRSGDLSVYWYQQSLDQGLQFLIQYYNGEERAKGNILERFSAQQFPDLHSELNLSSLELGDSALYFCASSVGNRGQKETQYFGPGTRLLVL.

This rearrangement joins TRBV6-5 to TRBJ2-4, with 8 positions matching TRBD1. The CDR3 covers 15 residues. CDR1 is MNHEY, CDR2 SVGAGI, per germline. V lost 6 bases and J lost 4; bases outside the gene matches: 8. Here the CDR3 reads CASRQTGGSKNIQYF. CDR3 nucleotides: TGTGCCAGCAGACAAACAGGGGGTAGTAAAAACATTCAGTACTTC.

The chain couples TRBV11-2 to TRBJ2-5; TRBD2 aligns across 9 bases. Germline CDR1 and CDR2: SGHAT and FQNNGV. This CDR3 has 15 residues. With 4 bases clipped from V and 0 bases from J, the junction kept 3 bases outside the gene matches. The CDR3 nucleotides read TGTGCCAGCAGCTCAAGCGGGAGGTACCAAGAGACCCAGTACTTC. Its translation: CASSSSGRYQETQYF.

This clone was seen a handful of times. The J gene is TRBJ1-2, the V gene TRBV5-1, with a weak D call TRBD1 (5 bases). The CDR3 is made up of 14 amino acids. Between the trimmed V and J ends, which lost 0 bases and 6 bases, there was a span of 12 bases. CDR1 and CDR2 from the germline V gene are SGHRS and YFSETQ. The CDR3 DNA follows: TGCGCCAGCAGCTTGGAGGGACTGGACCATGGCTACACCTTC. Protein sequence: CASSLEGLDHGYTF.

The V call is TRBV18, the J call TRBJ1-5; 7 bases agree with TRBD1. Per the germline V gene, CDR1 is KGHSH and CDR2 is LQKENI. The ends lost 3 bases at V and 4 bases at J; junction bases unmatched: 6. CDR3 size: 15 residues. The CDR3 region has the DNA TGTGCCAGCTCACCTGAAGGACAGGTTAATCAGCCCCAGCATTTT. Amino acid sequence: CASSPEGQVNQPQHF.

CDR3 residues: CASTSGGRPHEQYF. The DNA for the CDR3 is TGTGCCAGCACCTCAGGGGGGCGACCCCACGAGCAGTACTTC. J is TRBJ2-7 and V is TRBV28, with D perhaps TRBD1 (7 bases). Germline loops: CDR1 MDHEN, CDR2 SYDVKM. The CDR3 contains 14 residues. Between the trimmed V and J ends, which lost 7 bases and 5 bases, there was a span of 18 bases.

The chain uses TRBV5-4 and TRBJ2-1; D not certain. V lost 0 bases and J lost 4, with 11 bases in between. The V gene's germline CDR1 is SGHNT and CDR2 YYREEE (reference sequence). The CDR3 is made up of 15 amino acids. CDR3 DNA sequence: TGTGCCAGCAGCTTGGATCCCAGGCCGTACAATGAGCAGTTCTTC. Translated, it gives CASSLDPRPYNEQFF.

J is TRBJ2-1 and V is TRBV5-4; possible D gene TRBD2, 6 bases. V shed 3 bases and J shed 10 bases, with 14 bases lying between them. The CDR3 spans 13 residues. Germline V gene sequence: CDR1 SGHNT, CDR2 YYREEE (reference sequence). The CDR3 sequence: CASSSDSGREQFF. CDR3 sequence (DNA): TGTGCCAGCAGCTCCGACAGTGGGAGGGAGCAGTTCTTC.